The 25 T cell receptor beta chains presented below share a single source sample, sequenced in a study of T cells in Graves' hyperthyroidism and ophthalmopathy. Researchers amplified the TCR beta CDR3 regions from RNA transcripts. TCR CDR3 regions were first amplified by RT-PCR with HTBI primers. TCRdb redid the calling of the multiplex PCR reads with MiXCR, one entry per CDR3 protein. The table records about 720,000 distinct CDR3 sequences, over 15% of them present only once. Material: blood. The receptors were gathered from a woman aged 45-65 years with Graves' hyperthyroidism that later progressed to Graves' ophthalmopathy.

The chain employs TRBV7-2 and TRBJ1-6, with TRBD1 as a possible D gene (5 bases). There are 15 residues in the CDR3. Germline V gene lookup returns CDR1 SGHTA and CDR2 FQGNSA. V was shortened by 4 bases and J by 6 bases, with 13 bases between the two germline ends. The CDR3 spells CASSSPPGGNSPLHF. CDR3 nucleotides: TGTGCCAGCAGCTCGCCGCCGGGGGGTAATTCACCCCTCCACTTT.

This clonotype was recorded many times. This sequence joins TRBV12-3 or TRBV12-4 and TRBJ1-2; D gene ambiguous. The CDR3 extends over 16 amino acids. Trimming took off 1 base at V and 5 bases at J, with 17 bases between the two ends. CDR3 sequence reads: CASSLVLVGGKYGYTF. Written as DNA, the CDR3 is TGTGCCAGCAGTTTAGTTCTGGTTGGAGGGAAGTATGGCTACACCTTC.

This sequence joins TRBV6-1 and TRBJ1-2; unclear D gene. V dropped 2 bases and J dropped 8 bases, with 9 bases sitting between them. The CDR3 consists of 12 residues. Germline assignment: CDR1 MNHNS and CDR2 SASEGT. Here the CDR3 reads CASSESPSGYTF. In nucleotides, the CDR3 is TGTGCCAGCAGTGAATCCCCCTCGGGCTACACCTTC.

This clonotype occurred a few times. The chain links TRBV5-6 to TRBJ2-3; 9 bases fit TRBD2. The CDR3 sequence is 15 residues long. The ends lost 4 bases at V and 0 bases at J; junction bases unmatched: 3. The germline V gene encodes CDR1 SGHDT and CDR2 YYEEEE. CDR3 sequence reads: CASSKRGVSTDTQYF. The CDR3 coding sequence is TGTGCCAGCAGCAAGCGGGGGGTTAGCACAGATACGCAGTATTTT.

The CDR3 DNA sequence: TGTGCCAGCACTGTTAAAGATACGCAGTATTTT. Translated: CASTVKDTQYF. V gene TRBV6-2 or TRBV6-3 combines with J gene TRBJ2-3, with D unclear. There are 11 residues in the CDR3. Germline CDR1 and CDR2: MNHEY and SVGEGT. The ends were cut back, 7 bases at V and 5 bases at J, with 7 bases in the middle.

This clonotype occurred once. Possible read error: a much larger clone is one base away. The J gene is TRBJ1-5, the V gene TRBV7-2; D remains ambiguous. V was cut by 5 bases and J by 3 bases, with 5 bases left in between. The CDR3 sequence is 12 residues long. The germline V gene has CDR1 SGHTA and CDR2 FQGNSA. The CDR3: CASSQYNQPQHF. The CDR3 DNA sequence: TGTGCCAGCAGCCAATACAATCAGCCCCAGCATTTT. The variable domain in full, completed from reference TRBV7-2 and TRBJ1-5, reads GAGVSQSPSNKVTEKGKDVELRCDPISGHTALYWYRQSLGQGLEFLIYFQGNSAPDKSGLPSDRFSAERTGGSVSTLTIQRTQQEDSAVYLCASSQYNQPQHFGDGTRLSIL.

This clonotype has only a few counts. This chain links TRBV6-2 or TRBV6-3 with TRBJ1-6; D is unresolved. V was pared by 5 bases and J by 1 base, with 6 bases between. CDR3 length: 14 residues. Germline V CDR1 and CDR2: MNHEY, SVGEGT. CDR3 residues: CASSPPSYNSPLHF. The CDR3 DNA is TGTGCCAGCAGTCCGCCGTCCTATAATTCACCCCTCCACTTT.

The table lists this clonotype with many counts. V is TRBV2 and J is TRBJ1-1; D not resolved. Per germline, CDR1 SNHLY and CDR2 FYNNEI. The CDR3 has 14 amino acids. Trimming shortened V by 1 base and J by 7 bases, and 13 bases separated the two germline ends. The CDR3 nucleotides are TGTGCCAGCAGTGAAGTTTCGCACGTCCTTGAAGCTTTCTTT. This translates into CASSEVSHVLEAFF.

This clonotype has ten or more counts. The chain has TRBV11-2 and TRBJ2-3, with a tentative D call TRBD1 (5 bases). The CDR3 sequence is 15 residues long. V lost 4 bases to trimming and J lost 0 bases, with 11 bases between them. Germline V gene data show CDR1 as SGHAT and CDR2 as FQNNGV. Written as DNA, the CDR3 is TGTGCCAGCAGCTCCCAGGGTGAAAGCACAGATACGCAGTATTTT. Its translation is CASSSQGESTDTQYF.

This clonotype has at least ten counts. This rearrangement joins TRBV20-1 to TRBJ2-5; no clear D. Germline CDR1 and CDR2: DFQATT and SNEGSKA (reference sequence). V was trimmed by 8 bases and J by 1 base, leaving 14 bases between them. This CDR3 has 13 amino acids. The CDR3 loop is CSPTGPFQETQYF. The CDR3 DNA sequence: TGCAGTCCGACTGGCCCATTCCAAGAGACCCAGTACTTC.

This clonotype has a count of ten or more. The CDR3 reads CSASGWGDLTDTQYF. As DNA, the CDR3 is TGCAGTGCCTCGGGATGGGGAGACCTCACAGATACGCAGTATTTT. This chain joins TRBV20-1 and TRBJ2-3, with TRBD2 as a possible D gene (5 bases). Deletions cut 6 bases from V and 2 bases from J, with 18 bases between. Germline V gene sequence: CDR1 DFQATT, CDR2 SNEGSKA (reference sequence). The CDR3 has 15 amino acids.

This clonotype showed up many times. The chain has TRBV3-1 and TRBJ2-3; the match to TRBD2 covers 12 bases. The ends lost 4 bases at V and 4 bases at J; junction bases unmatched: 3. Germline CDR1 is LGHDT and CDR2 is YNNKEL (reference sequence). The CDR3 covers 15 residues. The CDR3: CASSPGLAGSDTQYF. As DNA, the CDR3 is TGTGCCAGCAGCCCAGGACTAGCGGGGTCAGATACGCAGTATTTT.

In its sample, this clonotype was seen a few times. V usage is TRBV20-1 and J usage is TRBJ2-7; the match to TRBD1 covers 7 bases. Losses at the gene ends were 3 bases for V and 3 bases for J; bases not matched to a gene: 5. From germline, CDR1 is DFQATT and CDR2 SNEGSKA (reference sequence). The CDR3 totals 13 residues. CDR3 amino acids: CSARGQRNYEQYF. CDR3 in DNA: TGCAGTGCTAGGGGACAGCGGAACTACGAGCAGTACTTC.

This clonotype was observed a handful of times. The rearrangement links TRBV12-3 or TRBV12-4 to TRBJ1-1; D gene unclear. Deletions cut 6 bases from V and 0 bases from J, with 8 bases between. The CDR3 length is 13 residues. CDR3 bases: TGTGCCAGCAGACAAATCTTGAACACTGAAGCTTTCTTT. Protein product: CASRQILNTEAFF.

Concerning this clonotype itself: Just one base apart from a much larger clone, this may be a read error. V gene TRBV30 combines with J gene TRBJ2-2; D is unclear. Matching the DNA end better, TRBJ1-1 makes the J call doubtful. Germline V gene sequence: CDR1 GTSNPN, CDR2 SVGIG (reference sequence). The CDR3 totals 11 residues. The CDR3 nucleotides read TGTGCCTGGGGTGTAGATGTGGGAGCTTTCTTT. This translates into CAWGVDVGAFF.

As concerns this clonotype: Germline and junction disagree at one end, which may indicate a read error. The chain is built from TRBV19 and TRBJ1-5, with D unclear. CDR1 and CDR2 from the germline V gene are LNHDA and SQIVND (reference sequence). This CDR3 has 16 amino acids. The CDR3 loop reads CASSTTRSGNNQPQDF. The CDR3 DNA sequence: TGTGCCAGTAGTACCACAAGGTCGGGGAATAATCAGCCCCAGGATTTT.

The V and J genes are TRBV24-1 and TRBJ2-5; 10 positions agree with TRBD1. There are 14 residues in the CDR3. With V trimmed by 5 bases and J by 5 bases, 4 bases remained unmatched. Germline values: CDR1 KGHDR, CDR2 SFDVKD. The CDR3 DNA follows: TGTGCCACCAGTGTCCCGGGACAGGGGGAGACCCAGTACTTC. This codes for CATSVPGQGETQYF.

To note about this clonotype: One end of the junction does not line up with germline, which may come from a read error. As DNA, the CDR3 is TGTGCCAGCAGACCTCCAGGGGCTAACTATGGCTACGCCTTC. The encoded protein is CASRPPGANYGYAF. The chain couples TRBV6-1 to TRBJ1-2; D perhaps matches TRBD1 (6 bases). Germline-derived CDR1 and CDR2 are MNHNS and SASEGT. The CDR3 covers 14 residues.

This clonotype came up many times. The chain has TRBV2 and TRBJ1-1; 7 nucleotides match TRBD1. V was pared by 5 bases and J by 4 bases, with 10 bases of the junction left unmatched. Germline V gene data show CDR1 as SNHLY and CDR2 as FYNNEI. The CDR3 contains 15 residues. In DNA, the CDR3 is TGTGCCAGCAGTACAAAGGGGGCCAGAGGCACTGAAGCTTTCTTT. Translated: CASSTKGARGTEAFF.

This clonotype was counted many times. The chain carries TRBV7-2 and TRBJ2-2; 9 positions agree with TRBD1. CDR1 SGHTA and CDR2 FQGNSA come from the germline V gene. After removal of 1 base from V and 5 bases from J, the junction contained 5 bases not matched to a gene. The CDR3 is made up of 16 amino acids. The CDR3 DNA is TGTGCCAGCAGCTTAGGCACAGGGGGCTATACCGGGGAGCTGTTTTTT. Its translation: CASSLGTGGYTGELFF.

At least ten counts were recorded for this clonotype. The V gene is TRBV11-3, the J gene TRBJ1-2; D might be TRBD1 (6 bases). The CDR3 spans 16 residues. Trimming took 4 bases from V and 8 from J, leaving 23 bases between them. In germline, CDR1 is SGHNT, CDR2 YENEEA. The CDR3: CASSSPDSGAMRGYTF. The CDR3 DNA reads TGTGCCAGCAGCTCACCGGACAGCGGGGCGATGAGAGGCTACACCTTC.

The gene calls are TRBV7-9 and TRBJ1-4, with TRBD1 matching 9 bases. Germline CDR1 is SEHNR and CDR2 is FQNEAQ (reference sequence). Trimming at V came to 5 bases and at J to 0 bases, leaving 13 bases not matched to a gene. This CDR3 region has 19 residues. DNA for the CDR3: TGTGCCAGCAGCCTACCCAGGACAGGGGCGGTTGCAACTAATGAAAAACTGTTTTTT. It encodes CASSLPRTGAVATNEKLFF.

This clonotype was seen many times. This rearrangement joins TRBV7-8 to TRBJ1-1; a possible D gene is TRBD1 (5 bases). The V end lost 0 bases, the J end lost 1 base, and 9 bases lay between the germline ends. CDR1 and CDR2 from the germline V gene are SGHVS and FQNEAQ. The length of the CDR3 is 15 residues. The chain's CDR3 is CASSLAGRANTEAFF. The CDR3 DNA reads as TGTGCCAGCAGCTTAGCCGGCAGGGCGAACACTGAAGCTTTCTTT.

This chain connects TRBV20-1 to TRBJ2-2; 12 nucleotides agree with TRBD2. Trimming cost V 3 bases and J 5 bases; bases outside gene matches: 13. The CDR3 covers 18 residues. Germline loops: CDR1 DFQATT, CDR2 SNEGSKA (reference sequence). The chain's CDR3 is CSASSASGGGYGTGELFF. In nucleotides, the CDR3 is TGCAGTGCTAGCTCGGCTAGCGGGGGGGGGTATGGTACCGGGGAGCTGTTTTTT.

The V gene is TRBV20-1, the J gene TRBJ2-1; 8 nucleotides match TRBD1. The germline gives CDR1 DFQATT, CDR2 SNEGSKA (reference sequence). This CDR3 spans 13 amino acids. J was trimmed by 7 bases and V by 5 bases; bases with no gene match: 7. The DNA for the CDR3 is TGCAGTGCTTCACTTTACAGGGGGAATGAGCAGTTCTTC. This codes for CSASLYRGNEQFF.